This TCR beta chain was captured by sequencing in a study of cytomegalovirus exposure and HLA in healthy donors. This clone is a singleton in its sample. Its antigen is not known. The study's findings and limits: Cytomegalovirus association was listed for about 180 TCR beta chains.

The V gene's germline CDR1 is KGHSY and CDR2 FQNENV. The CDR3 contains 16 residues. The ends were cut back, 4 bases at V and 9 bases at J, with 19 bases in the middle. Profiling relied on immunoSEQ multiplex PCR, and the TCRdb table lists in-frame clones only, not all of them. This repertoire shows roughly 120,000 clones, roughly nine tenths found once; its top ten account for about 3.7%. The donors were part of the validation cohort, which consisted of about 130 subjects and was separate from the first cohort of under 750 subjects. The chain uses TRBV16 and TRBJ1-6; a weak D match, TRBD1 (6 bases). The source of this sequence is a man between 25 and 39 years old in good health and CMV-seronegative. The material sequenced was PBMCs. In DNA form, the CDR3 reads TGTGCCAGCAGCCTTGAAACCGGGACATTCCGTTCACCCCTCCACTTT. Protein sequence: CASSLETGTFRSPLHF.